This is a list of T cell receptor beta chains from one sample in a study of blood T cell repertoires in COVID-19. Produced via immunoSEQ multiplex PCR; TCRdb's table is partial and in-frame only. The table lists 150,000 to 200,000 clones, around 82% of them singletons. Sequencing used peripheral blood. Every receptor here comes from a woman between 35 and 50 years old with COVID-19, enrolled during active disease. Each CDR3 is given with its conserved first and last residue. A D gene is named only where the DNA matches it firmly. Clone size is shown for a subset of rows, as once, few, many or a class of expanded clone.

j_gene: TRBJ2-7; abundance: .; d_gene: TRBD2; v_gene: TRBV2; CDR3aa: CASRSGLAEISSYEQYF; CDR3nt: TGTGCCAGCAGGTCGGGACTAGCGGAGATAAGCTCCTACGAGCAGTACTTC
j_gene: TRBJ2-5; abundance: once; d_gene: .; v_gene: TRBV10-1; CDR3aa: CASSESNPKRRQETQYF; CDR3nt: TGCGCCAGCAGTGAGTCGAACCCAAAGCGGCGACAAGAGACCCAGTACTTC
j_gene: TRBJ2-1; abundance: .; d_gene: .; v_gene: TRBV2; CDR3aa: CASSERRGNEQFF; CDR3nt: TGTGCCAGCAGTGAACGGAGAGGGAATGAGCAGTTCTTC
j_gene: TRBJ2-7; abundance: few; d_gene: TRBD1; v_gene: TRBV6-6; CDR3aa: CASSPSAGTVSYEQYF; CDR3nt: TGTGCCAGCAGTCCCTCAGCCGGGACAGTTTCCTACGAGCAGTACTTC
j_gene: TRBJ1-1; abundance: .; d_gene: .; v_gene: TRBV4-2; CDR3aa: CASSQATGQSQFEAFF; CDR3nt: TGTGCCAGCAGCCAAGCTACCGGACAGTCCCAATTTGAAGCTTTCTTT
j_gene: TRBJ2-7; abundance: .; d_gene: .; v_gene: TRBV11-3; CDR3aa: CASSPGRSYEQYF; CDR3nt: TGTGCCAGCAGTCCGGGTCGCTCCTACGAGCAGTACTTC
j_gene: TRBJ1-1; abundance: .; d_gene: .; v_gene: TRBV7-2; CDR3aa: CASSSMPGQGPARAFF; CDR3nt: TGTGCCAGCAGCTCAATGCCGGGACAAGGGCCCGCCCGGGCTTTCTTT
j_gene: TRBJ1-2; abundance: .; d_gene: .; v_gene: TRBV3-1/TRBV3-2; CDR3aa: CASSQSGDYGYTF; CDR3nt: TGTGCCAGCAGCCAGTCGGGGGACTATGGCTACACCTTC
j_gene: TRBJ2-3; abundance: few; d_gene: .; v_gene: TRBV4-2; CDR3aa: CASSQEGMALGGTDTQYF; CDR3nt: TGTGCCAGCAGCCAAGAAGGTATGGCCCTAGGAGGCACAGATACGCAGTATTTT
j_gene: TRBJ1-2; abundance: .; d_gene: .; v_gene: TRBV30; CDR3aa: CAWYRFYGYTF; CDR3nt: TGTGCCTGGTACAGGTTCTATGGCTACACCTTC
j_gene: TRBJ1-3; abundance: once; d_gene: .; v_gene: TRBV5-1; CDR3aa: CASRQADGNTIYF; CDR3nt: TGCGCCAGCAGGCAGGCAGATGGAAACACCATATATTTT
j_gene: TRBJ2-2; abundance: .; d_gene: TRBD1; v_gene: TRBV28; CDR3aa: CASSPILGQGPTGELFF; CDR3nt: TGTGCCAGCAGCCCAATTTTGGGACAGGGGCCCACCGGGGAGCTGTTTTTT
j_gene: TRBJ2-1; abundance: .; d_gene: TRBD1; v_gene: TRBV15; CDR3aa: CATSRTTGGAYEQFF; CDR3nt: TGTGCCACCAGCAGAACCACAGGGGGCGCCTATGAGCAGTTCTTC
j_gene: TRBJ1-1; abundance: .; d_gene: .; v_gene: TRBV9; CDR3aa: CASSVEGGMNTEAFF; CDR3nt: TGTGCCAGCAGCGTAGAGGGAGGGATGAACACTGAAGCTTTCTTT
j_gene: TRBJ1-3; abundance: .; d_gene: TRBD1; v_gene: TRBV9; CDR3aa: CASSVEGTVTGNTIYF; CDR3nt: TGTGCCAGCAGCGTAGAGGGGACAGTCACTGGAAACACCATATATTTT
j_gene: TRBJ1-5; abundance: .; d_gene: TRBD1; v_gene: TRBV6-7; CDR3aa: CASSSSGRQGQPQHF; CDR3nt: TGTGCCAGCAGTTCTTCAGGCCGACAGGGTCAGCCCCAGCATTTT
j_gene: TRBJ2-2; abundance: .; d_gene: .; v_gene: TRBV3-1/TRBV3-2; CDR3aa: CASSQVLVNTGELFF; CDR3nt: TGTGCCAGCAGCCAAGTACTAGTAAACACCGGGGAGCTGTTTTTT
j_gene: TRBJ1-1; abundance: .; d_gene: .; v_gene: TRBV5-6; CDR3aa: CASSTAGGARGTEAFF; CDR3nt: TGTGCCAGCAGCACCGCCGGAGGGGCGCGGGGCACTGAAGCTTTCTTT
j_gene: TRBJ2-2; abundance: .; d_gene: .; v_gene: TRBV7-3; CDR3aa: CASSLGTGELFF; CDR3nt: TGTGCCAGCAGCCTCGGCACCGGGGAGCTGTTTTTT
j_gene: TRBJ2-2; abundance: once; d_gene: TRBD2; v_gene: TRBV2; CDR3aa: CASRGTSGSTGELFF; CDR3nt: TGTGCCAGCAGAGGGACTAGCGGGAGTACCGGGGAGCTGTTTTTT
j_gene: TRBJ1-2; abundance: .; d_gene: .; v_gene: TRBV4-2; CDR3aa: CASSQGRDYGYTF; CDR3nt: TGTGCCAGCAGCCAAGGCAGGGACTATGGCTACACCTTC
j_gene: TRBJ2-7; abundance: few; d_gene: .; v_gene: TRBV3-1/TRBV3-2; CDR3aa: CASSHTRRTYEQYF; CDR3nt: TGTGCCAGCAGCCATACCAGGCGCACCTACGAGCAGTACTTC
j_gene: TRBJ2-2; abundance: .; d_gene: .; v_gene: TRBV9; CDR3aa: CASSPRTTPNTGELFF; CDR3nt: TGTGCCAGCAGCCCCCGGACTACCCCAAACACCGGGGAGCTGTTTTTT
j_gene: TRBJ1-2; abundance: .; d_gene: TRBD1; v_gene: TRBV6-5; CDR3aa: CASTRGGTGDGYTF; CDR3nt: TGTGCCAGCACCCGAGGAGGGACAGGGGATGGCTACACCTTC
j_gene: TRBJ1-6; abundance: .; d_gene: TRBD1; v_gene: TRBV6-5; CDR3aa: CASRPGGGVNSPLHF; CDR3nt: TGTGCCAGCAGGCCCGGAGGGGGCGTGAATTCACCCCTCCACTTT
j_gene: TRBJ2-7; abundance: few; d_gene: TRBD1; v_gene: TRBV5-1; CDR3aa: CASSLGLRGHYEQYF; CDR3nt: TGCGCCAGCAGCTTGGGGCTCAGGGGGCACTACGAGCAGTACTTC
j_gene: TRBJ2-1; abundance: once; d_gene: TRBD2; v_gene: TRBV4-1; CDR3aa: CASSQEGLAGRDEQFF; CDR3nt: TGCGCCAGCAGCCAAGAGGGACTAGCGGGTCGAGATGAGCAGTTCTTC
j_gene: TRBJ2-5; abundance: once; d_gene: .; v_gene: TRBV11-2; CDR3aa: CASSQPGTQYF; CDR3nt: TGTGCCAGCAGCCAACCCGGGACCCAGTACTTC